Listed here is a single T cell receptor (beta chain). One end of the junction varies from germline; a read error may be responsible. Adults between roughly 18 and 89 years of age took part from more than 20 US areas. Symptom resolution, clearance, or two negative PCRs marked donors in Cohort 3 as recovered. Germline V CDR1 and CDR2: SSHAT, FNYEAQ (reference sequence). The CDR3 is made up of 13 amino acids. Data came from immunoSEQ multiplex PCR; TCRdb stores just in-frame clones and leaves some out. The sample lists a few hundred thousand clones, around 87% occurring once. The data were taken from a study of blood T cell repertoires in COVID-19. Overall study context: COVID-19 samples from acute and convalescent phases originated in the United States, Italy and Spain. PBMCs, B-cell-depleted T cells, or T cells were the source of the cDNA or gDNA that made up the material.

The sequence came from a woman aged 45-65 years who had recovered from COVID-19. The gene calls are TRBV7-7 and TRBJ1-6; a weak D match, TRBD1 (5 bases). Sequenced input: PBMCs or T cells enriched from blood (not recorded which). The CDR3: CASSLTENSPLHF. The DNA of the CDR3 is TGTGCTAGCAGCCTGACAGAGAATTCACCCCTCCACTTT.